These 7 T cell receptor beta chains were all obtained from the same sample, sequenced in a study of response to subunit inactivated influenza vaccine. Using its own MiXCR run on the RT-PCR reads, TCRdb lists one record per CDR3 protein. Among about 500,000 distinct CDR3 sequences listed, approximately 7.3% were seen once. This material consisted of PBMCs from blood, taken around 25 months after vaccination. The receptors here all came from a man between 50 and 69 years old who received an inactivated influenza vaccine.

The chain carries TRBV3-1 and TRBJ2-7, with 11 positions matching TRBD2. The CDR3 is made up of 15 amino acids. The germline CDR1 and CDR2 sequences are LGHDT and YNNKEL (reference sequence). V shed 6 bases and J 6 bases; nucleotides not matched to a gene: 10. The CDR3 DNA sequence: TGTGCCAGCAGGAATTTAGCGGGAGGGCCATTCGAGCAGTACTTC. Protein product: CASRNLAGGPFEQYF.

The table lists this clonotype with a few counts. The chain carries TRBV7-6 and TRBJ2-3; TRBD1 matches at 7 bases. From germline, CDR1 is SGHVS and CDR2 FNYEAQ. This CDR3 spans 14 amino acids. J was trimmed by 3 bases and V by 1 base; bases with no gene match: 1. The CDR3 loop reads CASSLGGQTDTQYF. CDR3 bases: TGTGCCAGCAGCTTAGGGGGACAGACAGATACGCAGTATTTT.

This clonotype was counted at least ten times. The rearrangement joins TRBV20-1 to TRBJ2-7; 7 bases agree with TRBD1. Looked up from germline, CDR1 is DFQATT and CDR2 is SNEGSKA (reference sequence). V lost 3 bases to trimming and J lost 0 bases; unmatched junction nucleotides: 5. CDR3 length: 14 amino acids. The CDR3 DNA follows: TGCAGTGCTAGCCCCGGGACAGTCTCCTACGAGCAGTACTTC. Translation gives CSASPGTVSYEQYF.

In its sample, this clonotype was seen a few times. V and J are TRBV4-2 and TRBJ1-5, with no clear D. Per the germline V gene, CDR1 is LGHNA and CDR2 is YNFKEQ. The CDR3 loop spans 13 amino acids. Trimming stripped 0 bases from V and 7 bases from J, with 7 bases between. The CDR3 protein is CASSQDLWQPQHF. CDR3 nucleotide sequence: TGTGCCAGCAGCCAAGATTTGTGGCAGCCCCAGCATTTT.

This clonotype was observed a handful of times. The CDR3 does not end in the conserved phenylalanine or tryptophan, so this is likely a read error. The rearrangement uses TRBV12-3 or TRBV12-4 and TRBJ2-2, with 9 bases aligning to TRBD1. Losses at the gene ends were 5 bases for V and 0 bases for J; bases not matched to a gene: 7. This CDR3 comprises 17 residues. CDR3 in DNA: TGTGCCAGCAGTGAACAGGGGGCGGAGGCGAACACCGGGGAGCTGTTTTCT. Translation: CASSEQGAEANTGELFS.

This clonotype has a count of ten or more. CDR3 loop: CASSFLSSYNEQFF. The DNA for the CDR3 is TGCGCCAGCAGCTTCCTGAGCTCCTACAATGAGCAGTTCTTC. The chain has TRBV5-1 and TRBJ2-1; D is undetermined. Germline V gene data show CDR1 as SGHRS and CDR2 as YFSETQ. The germline V and J ends were trimmed by 2 bases and 0 bases, with 6 bases remaining between them. The CDR3 is 14 amino acids.

This clonotype came up a few times. The chain has TRBV10-1 and TRBJ1-6; D remains ambiguous. This CDR3 contains 13 residues. Trimming shortened V by 2 bases and J by 7 bases, and 6 bases separated the two germline ends. CDR1 and CDR2 (germline): WNHNN, SYGVQD (reference sequence). In nucleotides, the CDR3 is TGCGCCAGCAGTGAGGCGGGGAATTCACCCCTCCACTTT. Amino acids: CASSEAGNSPLHF.